This record concerns one T cell receptor beta chain sequence. The antigen is undetermined. The CDR3 extends over 14 amino acids. V was shortened by 1 base and J by 1 base, with 7 bases between the two germline ends. The germline V gene encodes CDR1 LNHDA and CDR2 SQIVND (reference sequence). The data belong to a study of T cell repertoires in cytomegalovirus infection. Turning to the study itself: CMV epitopes, recently identified HLA-C-restricted and well-studied HLA-B-restricted, were used. Public signatures in TCR beta pointed to CMV infection and matching HLA type.

Study-wide findings and caveats: Within the response measured ex vivo, HLA-C-restricted CMV-specific TCR beta clonotypes were dominant.

Each CDR3 protein is one row after TCRdb ran MiXCR on the reads. The sample carries under 120,000 distinct CDR3 sequences, approximately 45% recorded once. The sequencing used CD8+ T cells from cultured PBMCs, collected from culture after CMV antigen stimulation. The receptor comes from a human donor in good health (CMV status not recorded). Some clones in this sample may be carry-over from other donors' samples. The chain couples TRBV19 to TRBJ1-1; D not resolved. The CDR3 DNA is TGTGCCAGTAGTATAGTCCTGGGGAACACTGAAGCTTTCTTT. Translated: CASSIVLGNTEAFF.